This T cell receptor (beta chain) was sequenced for a study of technical replicates of blood from a handful of donors. Sequenced by immunoSEQ multiplex PCR; TCRdb stores in-frame clones only, minus some. The repertoire has 70,000 to 85,000 clones, 90% to 95% of them found once; the top ten carry about 0.27%. Germline-derived CDR1 and CDR2 are MDHEN and SYDVKM. The CDR3 is 14 residues long. The germline V and J ends were trimmed by 3 bases and 7 bases, with 13 bases remaining between them. The rearrangement links TRBV28 to TRBJ1-5; D unresolved. The sample comprised T cells isolated from PBMCs. The sequence was collected from a human donor in good health. CDR3 in DNA: TGTGCCAGCAGTTTCAGAACCATCGCCCAGCCCCAGCATTTT. This codes for CASSFRTIAQPQHF.